The sequence of this T cell receptor (beta chain) was determined in a study of OX40 agonist ivuxolimab in advanced cancers. Some background on the complete study: Ivuxolimab was a fully human IgG2 agonistic monoclonal antibody targeting the costimulatory receptor OX40 (CD134). Intravenous ivuxolimab was administered to patients every 2 weeks at six dose levels: 0.01, 0.1, 0.3, 1.5, 3 and 10 mg/kg. Peripheral TCRbeta sequencing aimed to test whether ivuxolimab altered TCR sequence diversity and caused clonal T-cell expansion. The dose-escalation cohort was 82.7% male with a mean age of around 62 years, ranging from about 23 to 85. Patients were allowed to have had prior anti-PD-1, anti-PD-L1 or anti-CTLA-4 therapy, and 30% to 40% of the dose-escalation patients had been treated with checkpoint inhibitors. The paper covers the monotherapy dose-escalation part of the phase I ivuxolimab trial, which included N ≈ 54 patients. Partial responses occurred in three dose-escalation patients, of whom one had hepatocellular carcinoma and two had cutaneous melanoma. Of the 50 to 55 patients in dose escalation, about 19 had hepatocellular carcinoma, some 15 had melanoma, 9 had renal cell carcinoma and 9 had head and neck cancer. Beyond this particular receptor, the publication reports: In the 0.1-3.0 mg/kg groups, partial responders had among the lowest normalized peripheral clonal expansion, particularly in CD8+ T cells. Low levels of normalized T-cell clonal expansion were also shown by some nonresponding patients. On average, CD8+ T cells showed more expanded clones than CD4+ T cells after ivuxolimab. Antigen specificity was not determined for the clonally expanded peripheral T cells. At doses of 0.1 to 3.0 mg/kg, clonal expansion of both CD4+ and CD8+ blood T cells was observed from baseline to week 6.

The trial excluded patients who had a history of autoimmune disease or who were on systemic immunosuppression. Peripheral blood for TCR sequencing was drawn from every dose cohort at baseline, at cycle 4 day 1 and at cycle 7 day 1. The samples were drawn from a first-in-human, open-label, multicenter phase I dose-escalation trial of ivuxolimab. Adults with locally advanced or metastatic head and neck squamous cell, hepatocellular, melanoma or renal cell carcinoma were enrolled in the trial. Before TCR sequencing, CD4+ T cells and CD8+ T cells were sorted from peripheral blood as separate populations. For CDR1 and CDR2, the germline V gene lists SGHDT and YYEEEE. The CDR3 numbers 14 residues from cysteine through phenylalanine. Solely the CDR3 DNA is kept, with 42 bases framed from the first base. Relative to germline, V is missing 4 bases and J is missing 5 bases, with 8 bases of the junction outside any gene match.

With respect to this clone: The specificity of this receptor is unknown. There are no base qualities to consult, and no much larger clone falls within one base.

Genomic DNA was extracted from sorted cells for sequencing of the TCRbeta CDR3 region. The immunoSEQ Assay was used for sequencing of TCRbeta CDR3 regions. The table comes from immuneACCESS by way of TCRdb, which keeps in-frame sequences with V and J called. Part of the clones is missing from these tables; in studies checked, under half for an unresolved V gene and the rest for unknown reasons. Across this sample there are 60,000 to 75,000 clones, with around 87% seen only once. The ten largest make up roughly 5.2% of the sample. The sequences come from CD4+ or CD8+ T cells sorted from blood, collected in a trial of the OX40 agonist ivuxolimab. The chain is made from TRBV5-6 and TRBJ2-5; the junction holds 7 bases that match TRBD1. This receptor was taken from an adult with an advanced solid tumor such as melanoma, head and neck, liver or kidney cancer. The CDR3: CASSRRQGFETQYF. The bases are TGTGCCAGCAGCCGACGACAGGGTTTCGAGACCCAGTACTTC.